This T cell receptor beta chain was identified in a study of vaccination effects on CD4 cells after COVID-19 (dated by TCRdb to 2021 to 2024). Notes on the research overall: Two doses of either the BNT162b2 or the mRNA-1273 mRNA SARS-CoV-2 vaccine were administered to participants. The full study included roughly 11 COVID-19 convalescent patients and several SARS-CoV-2-naive healthy vaccine recipients. SARS-CoV-2 spike-specific CD4+ TCR repertoires from before and after mRNA vaccination were compared in COVID-19 convalescent patients and in infection-naive vaccine recipients. Cultures from other donors in the study were sequenced using the Oncomine TCR Beta short-read assay on an Illumina iSeq 100.

Overall results and qualifications from the work: Only a small number of convalescent patients were included, and no early post-infection timepoints were available, which limited the study. In healthy vaccine recipients, vaccine-induced clones were almost all SARS-CoV-2 mono-reactive, with only 1 of 255 cross-reactive with common cold coronaviruses. Both infection-induced and vaccine-induced clones contracted markedly at late post-vaccination timepoints, which is consistent with waning T cell responses.

Note on this clone: Its antigen has not been determined. No much larger clone exists at a distance of one base, and base qualities are not known.

V was cut back by 2 bases and J by 7 bases, leaving a gap of 8 bases between them. Taken from the germline V gene (reference sequence), the CDR1 and CDR2 loops are GTSNPN and SVGIG. From its cysteine to its phenylalanine, the CDR3 spans 11 amino acids. CDR3 DNA is the only sequence kept; it has 33 bases, read in frame from the first base. The library was made by the immunoSEQ multiplex PCR assay. DNA from the cultured and isolated CD4+ T cells underwent TCR beta CDR3 sequencing. The original pipeline was this. Non-productive TCR sequences were removed, reads were trimmed to the CDR3 region, and CDR3s of at least 7 amino acids were retained. Antigen-specific clonotypes were identified using the MANAFEST web app by comparison of expansion in peptide wells against reference cultures. To count as positive, a clone had to show expansion at FDR<0.05 compared with the reference and with all other wells, an odds ratio above 5, and a frequency above 0.1% in two replicate wells. Cross-reactive clonotypes were defined as significantly expanded in SARS-CoV-2 spike wells and in at least one common cold coronavirus spike condition. Using the stringdist R package, CDR3 similarity was measured by Levenshtein distance, and unrooted trees were constructed with ape in R 3.6.1. The table comes from immuneACCESS by way of TCRdb, which keeps in-frame sequences with V and J called. Part of the clones is missing from these tables; in studies checked, under half for an unresolved V gene and the rest for unknown reasons. V and J calls and clone size are as listed in that table; D and trimming were resolved from the DNA. In all, the sample holds about 41,000 clones, and roughly 82% of those were seen once. The ten largest clones capture approximately 2.8% of the sample.

In the ViraFEST assay, PBMC were stimulated with viral peptide pools, and antigen-specific CD4+ T cell clonotypes were then identified by expansion using TCR sequencing. After 10 days of culture, CD4+ T cells were isolated with the EasySep CD4+ T cell isolation kit. The absence of prior SARS-CoV-2 infection in healthy vaccine recipients was confirmed by negative nucleocapsid antibodies before and after vaccination. Each well held under 2.5 million PBMC cultured in IMDM containing approximately 5.2% human AB serum, roughly 9.6 IU/ml IL-2 and gentamicin, along with roughly 10 ug/ml peptides. On days 3 and 7, half of the culture medium was replaced with fresh IL-2-containing medium. Unless noted otherwise, every peptide stimulation condition was cultured in triplicate wells. PBMC were separated from whole blood using Ficoll-Paque Plus gradient centrifugation and were then either cryopreserved at -140C or used fresh. Overlapping peptide pools spanned the spike proteins of SARS-CoV-2 and the common cold coronaviruses HCoV-NL63, HCoV-OC43 and HCoV-229E. The QIAamp micro DNA kit was used to extract genomic DNA from the cultured CD4+ T cells.

Sequences were derived from CD4+ T cells from PBMCs cultured with HCoV-NL63 spike peptides, sampled before COVID-19 vaccination. The sample's cell subset or site, from its label and the paper: HCoV-NL63 spike overlapping peptide pool stimulation. The receptor was derived from a human donor who received a COVID-19 vaccine. The chain uses TRBV30 and TRBJ1-2; no D gene call is confident. The sequence in DNA is TGTGCCTGGAGTCGAGATTCTGGCTACACCTTC. This is translated as CAWSRDSGYTF.